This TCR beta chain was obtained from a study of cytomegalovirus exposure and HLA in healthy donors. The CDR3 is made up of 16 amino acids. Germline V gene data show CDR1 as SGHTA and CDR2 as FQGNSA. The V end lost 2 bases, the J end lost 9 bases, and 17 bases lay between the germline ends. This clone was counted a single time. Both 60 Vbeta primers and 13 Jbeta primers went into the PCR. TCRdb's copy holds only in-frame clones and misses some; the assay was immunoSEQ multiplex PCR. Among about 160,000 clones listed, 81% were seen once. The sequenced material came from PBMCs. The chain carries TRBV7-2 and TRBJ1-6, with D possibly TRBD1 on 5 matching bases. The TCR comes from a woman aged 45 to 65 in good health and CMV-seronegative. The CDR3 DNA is TGTGCCAGCAGCTTAAATGGGGCAGGTAGTTTTTCACCCCTCCACTTT. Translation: CASSLNGAGSFSPLHF. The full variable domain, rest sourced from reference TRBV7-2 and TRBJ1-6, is GAGVSQSPSNKVTEKGKDVELRCDPISGHTALYWYRQSLGQGLEFLIYFQGNSAPDKSGLPSDRFSAERTGGSVSTLTIQRTQQEDSAVYLCASSLNGAGSFSPLHFGNGTRLTVT.